This is a list of T cell receptor beta chains from one sample in a study of cytomegalovirus exposure and HLA in healthy donors. The protocol was immunoSEQ multiplex PCR, while the TCRdb copy is restricted to in-frame clones and leaves out a portion. The table lists over 40,000 clones, with roughly 6.2% in the top ten. The sequencing sample was made of PBMCs. Receptors were obtained from a man aged 25-45 years in good health and CMV-seronegative. Each CDR3 is given with its conserved first and last residue. Each record gives: V gene, CDR3 length, J gene, D gene, CDR3 protein, CDR3 DNA. D genes are given only for firm matches.

v_call: TRBV6-1
cdr3_length: 16
j_call: TRBJ1-5
d_call: -
cdr3_aa: CASSEQGNLRNQPQHF
cdr3_nt: TGTGCCAGCAGTGAACAGGGCAACTTGCGCAATCAGCCCCAGCATTTT

v_call: TRBV9
cdr3_length: 15
j_call: TRBJ2-3
d_call: -
cdr3_aa: CASSVGGVRTDTQYF
cdr3_nt: TGTGCCAGCAGCGTGGGAGGAGTCCGCACAGATACGCAGTATTTT

v_call: TRBV9
cdr3_length: 14
j_call: TRBJ2-2
d_call: -
cdr3_aa: CASSVDIYTGELFF
cdr3_nt: TGTGCCAGCAGCGTAGACATTTACACCGGGGAGCTGTTTTTT

v_call: TRBV2
cdr3_length: 17
j_call: TRBJ1-4
d_call: TRBD1
cdr3_aa: CASRKGTDRGTNEKLFF
cdr3_nt: TGTGCCAGCAGGAAGGGGACAGACCGTGGTACTAATGAAAAACTGTTTTTT

v_call: TRBV5-1
cdr3_length: 14
j_call: TRBJ2-7
d_call: TRBD1
cdr3_aa: CASSLGRGLHEQYF
cdr3_nt: TGCGCCAGCAGCTTGGGAAGGGGGCTCCACGAGCAGTACTTC

v_call: TRBV7-8
cdr3_length: 13
j_call: TRBJ2-5
d_call: -
cdr3_aa: CASSLEQRETQYF
cdr3_nt: TGTGCCAGCAGCTTAGAACAGCGGGAGACCCAGTACTTC

v_call: TRBV5-5
cdr3_length: 13
j_call: TRBJ2-7
d_call: -
cdr3_aa: CASSLRQVYEQYF
cdr3_nt: TGTGCCAGCAGCTTGAGACAGGTCTACGAGCAGTACTTC

v_call: TRBV7-8
cdr3_length: 16
j_call: TRBJ2-7
d_call: -
cdr3_aa: CASSSGARGPAYEQYF
cdr3_nt: TGTGCCAGCAGCTCAGGAGCCAGGGGCCCAGCCTACGAGCAGTACTTC

v_call: TRBV7-9
cdr3_length: 17
j_call: TRBJ2-7
d_call: TRBD1
cdr3_aa: CASIGDRVPLSSYEQYF
cdr3_nt: TGTGCCAGCATAGGGGACAGGGTTCCCCTAAGCTCCTACGAGCAGTACTTC

v_call: TRBV15
cdr3_length: 14
j_call: TRBJ2-7
d_call: -
cdr3_aa: CATSRDSGTYEQYF
cdr3_nt: TGTGCCACCAGCAGAGATTCGGGAACCTACGAGCAGTACTTC

v_call: TRBV19
cdr3_length: 11
j_call: TRBJ2-3
d_call: -
cdr3_aa: CASGRADTQYF
cdr3_nt: TGTGCCAGTGGCCGGGCAGATACGCAGTATTTT

v_call: TRBV4-1
cdr3_length: 15
j_call: TRBJ2-4
d_call: -
cdr3_aa: CASSQEGGGVNIQYF
cdr3_nt: TGCGCCAGCAGCCAAGAAGGGGGCGGGGTAAACATTCAGTACTTC

v_call: TRBV29-1
cdr3_length: 14
j_call: TRBJ2-1
d_call: -
cdr3_aa: CSVRGGSRGNEQFF
cdr3_nt: TGCAGCGTTAGGGGGGGAAGCCGCGGGAATGAGCAGTTCTTC

v_call: TRBV27
cdr3_length: 12
j_call: TRBJ2-7
d_call: -
cdr3_aa: CASRGTWYEQYF
cdr3_nt: TGTGCCAGCAGAGGGACTTGGTACGAGCAGTACTTC

v_call: TRBV9
cdr3_length: 15
j_call: TRBJ2-3
d_call: -
cdr3_aa: CASSVVSLVSDTQYF
cdr3_nt: TGTGCCAGCAGCGTAGTCTCACTAGTCTCGGATACGCAGTATTTT

v_call: TRBV10-3
cdr3_length: 17
j_call: TRBJ2-3
d_call: TRBD2
cdr3_aa: CASQSSGGPSSTDTQYF
cdr3_nt: TGTGCCTCGCAATCTAGCGGGGGCCCCTCTAGCACAGATACGCAGTATTTT

v_call: TRBV7-2
cdr3_length: 12
j_call: TRBJ2-3
d_call: -
cdr3_aa: CASSFLEDTQYF
cdr3_nt: TGTGCCAGCAGCTTTTTGGAGGATACGCAGTATTTT

v_call: TRBV29-1
cdr3_length: 14
j_call: TRBJ1-1
d_call: -
cdr3_aa: CSSRVGGANTEAFF
cdr3_nt: TGCAGCTCGCGGGTTGGGGGGGCGAACACTGAAGCTTTCTTT

v_call: TRBV2
cdr3_length: 12
j_call: TRBJ1-1
d_call: -
cdr3_aa: CASSEMGAKAFF
cdr3_nt: TGTGCCAGCAGTGAAATGGGGGCCAAAGCTTTCTTT

v_call: TRBV29-1
cdr3_length: 13
j_call: TRBJ2-5
d_call: TRBD1
cdr3_aa: CSVKTGGRETQYF
cdr3_nt: TGCAGCGTGAAGACAGGGGGCAGAGAGACCCAGTACTTC

v_call: TRBV18
cdr3_length: 14
j_call: TRBJ2-5
d_call: -
cdr3_aa: CASSPGTFQETQYF
cdr3_nt: TGTGCCAGCTCACCCGGGACATTCCAAGAGACCCAGTACTTC

v_call: TRBV27
cdr3_length: 14
j_call: TRBJ2-7
d_call: TRBD2
cdr3_aa: CASSLTSGSGEQYF
cdr3_nt: TGTGCCAGCAGTTTGACTAGCGGGAGTGGCGAGCAGTACTTC

v_call: TRBV4-3
cdr3_length: 14
j_call: TRBJ2-7
d_call: -
cdr3_aa: CASSQEGGADEQYF
cdr3_nt: TGCGCCAGCAGCCAAGAGGGCGGGGCGGATGAGCAGTACTTC

v_call: TRBV9
cdr3_length: 14
j_call: TRBJ2-2
d_call: TRBD1
cdr3_aa: CASSGRGFSGELFF
cdr3_nt: TGTGCCAGCAGCGGCAGGGGGTTTAGCGGGGAGCTGTTTTTT

v_call: TRBV7-6
cdr3_length: 13
j_call: TRBJ2-2
d_call: TRBD1
cdr3_aa: CASSIQGSGELFF
cdr3_nt: TGTGCCAGCAGCATACAGGGGTCCGGGGAGCTGTTTTTT

v_call: TRBV6-6
cdr3_length: 13
j_call: TRBJ1-2
d_call: TRBD1
cdr3_aa: CASCPQGAKGYTF
cdr3_nt: TGTGCCAGCTGCCCTCAGGGGGCTAAGGGCTACACCTTC

v_call: TRBV7-9
cdr3_length: 15
j_call: TRBJ2-5
d_call: -
cdr3_aa: CASSLEGQYQETQYF
cdr3_nt: TGTGCCAGCAGCCTCGAAGGACAGTACCAAGAGACCCAGTACTTC

v_call: TRBV9
cdr3_length: 13
j_call: TRBJ1-1
d_call: -
cdr3_aa: CASNPQGWTEAFF
cdr3_nt: TGTGCCAGCAATCCCCAGGGTTGGACTGAAGCTTTCTTT

v_call: TRBV4-1
cdr3_length: 21
j_call: TRBJ2-2
d_call: TRBD1
cdr3_aa: CASSQGLLSRNRGPNTGELFF
cdr3_nt: TGCGCCAGCAGCCAAGGCCTCCTTAGTCGAAACAGGGGACCGAACACCGGGGAGCTGTTTTTT

v_call: TRBV29-1
cdr3_length: 14
j_call: TRBJ2-1
d_call: TRBD2
cdr3_aa: CSAAGAGGHNEQFF
cdr3_nt: TGCAGCGCAGCTGGGGCGGGAGGTCACAATGAGCAGTTCTTC

v_call: TRBV4-3
cdr3_length: 14
j_call: TRBJ1-1
d_call: -
cdr3_aa: CASSQVGGVTEAFF
cdr3_nt: TGCGCCAGCAGCCAAGTAGGGGGTGTCACTGAAGCTTTCTTT

v_call: TRBV2
cdr3_length: 13
j_call: TRBJ1-2
d_call: TRBD1
cdr3_aa: CASSVGDRGGYTF
cdr3_nt: TGTGCCAGCAGTGTAGGGGACAGGGGTGGCTACACCTTC

v_call: TRBV11-2
cdr3_length: 14
j_call: TRBJ2-1
d_call: -
cdr3_aa: CASTPEGRYNEQFF
cdr3_nt: TGTGCCAGCACCCCGGAGGGCAGGTACAATGAGCAGTTCTTC

v_call: TRBV5-6
cdr3_length: 16
j_call: TRBJ2-3
d_call: TRBD1
cdr3_aa: CASSLTQTGGTDTQYF
cdr3_nt: TGTGCCAGCAGTCTAACACAGACAGGGGGCACAGATACGCAGTATTTT

v_call: TRBV10-3
cdr3_length: 13
j_call: TRBJ1-1
d_call: -
cdr3_aa: CAISRTVNTEAFF
cdr3_nt: TGTGCCATCAGCAGGACAGTGAACACTGAAGCTTTCTTT

v_call: TRBV4-3
cdr3_length: 16
j_call: TRBJ1-5
d_call: TRBD1
cdr3_aa: CASSQDRGQNNQPQHF
cdr3_nt: TGCGCCAGCAGCCAAGATAGGGGGCAGAACAATCAGCCCCAGCATTTT

v_call: TRBV15
cdr3_length: 12
j_call: TRBJ1-2
d_call: -
cdr3_aa: CATSRDDRAASF
cdr3_nt: TGTGCCACCAGCAGAGATGACCGTGCAGCGTCCTTC

v_call: TRBV4-2
cdr3_length: 17
j_call: TRBJ2-1
d_call: TRBD2
cdr3_aa: CASSQGHPSGAYNEQFF
cdr3_nt: TGTGCCAGCAGCCAAGGTCATCCTAGCGGGGCTTACAATGAGCAGTTCTTC

v_call: TRBV11-3
cdr3_length: 15
j_call: TRBJ2-1
d_call: TRBD2
cdr3_aa: CASSLGLADYNEQFF
cdr3_nt: TGTGCCAGCAGCTTAGGTCTAGCGGACTACAATGAGCAGTTCTTC

v_call: TRBV6-1
cdr3_length: 15
j_call: TRBJ2-5
d_call: -
cdr3_aa: CASSGQFTYQETQYF
cdr3_nt: TGTGCCAGCAGTGGGCAGTTTACGTACCAAGAGACCCAGTACTTC

v_call: TRBV4-1
cdr3_length: 15
j_call: TRBJ2-7
d_call: -
cdr3_aa: CASSQQTQSPYEQYF
cdr3_nt: TGCGCCAGCAGCCAACAGACACAAAGCCCCTACGAGCAGTACTTC

v_call: TRBV19
cdr3_length: 13
j_call: TRBJ1-2
d_call: -
cdr3_aa: CASSINMDYGYTF
cdr3_nt: TGTGCCAGTAGTATAAACATGGACTATGGCTACACCTTC

v_call: TRBV12-5
cdr3_length: 16
j_call: TRBJ1-5
d_call: -
cdr3_aa: CASGLVSGGWNQPQHF
cdr3_nt: TGTGCTAGTGGTTTGGTATCTGGAGGGTGGAATCAGCCCCAGCATTTT

v_call: TRBV5-8
cdr3_length: 15
j_call: TRBJ1-1
d_call: -
cdr3_aa: CASSLIRTGSTEAFF
cdr3_nt: TGTGCCAGCAGCTTGATACGGACTGGGAGCACTGAAGCTTTCTTT

v_call: TRBV5-1
cdr3_length: 17
j_call: TRBJ2-1
d_call: TRBD2
cdr3_aa: CASSFWSSGSDYNEQFF
cdr3_nt: TGCGCCAGCAGCTTCTGGTCTAGCGGGAGCGACTACAATGAGCAGTTCTTC

v_call: TRBV9
cdr3_length: 14
j_call: TRBJ2-7
d_call: -
cdr3_aa: CASSVVPGTYEQYF
cdr3_nt: TGTGCCAGCAGCGTAGTACCGGGTACCTACGAGCAGTACTTC

v_call: TRBV5-1
cdr3_length: 14
j_call: TRBJ2-7
d_call: TRBD1
cdr3_aa: CASGVGTGVEEQYF
cdr3_nt: TGCGCCAGCGGGGTTGGGACAGGGGTGGAAGAGCAGTACTTC

v_call: TRBV5-6
cdr3_length: 15
j_call: TRBJ1-2
d_call: -
cdr3_aa: CASSFTTGFLYGYTF
cdr3_nt: TGTGCCAGCAGCTTTACAACAGGTTTTCTCTATGGCTACACCTTC

v_call: TRBV5-4
cdr3_length: 15
j_call: TRBJ1-2
d_call: TRBD1
cdr3_aa: CASSLDIGTAYGYTF
cdr3_nt: TGTGCCAGCAGCTTGGACATCGGGACAGCCTATGGCTACACCTTC

v_call: TRBV7-2
cdr3_length: 18
j_call: TRBJ1-4
d_call: -
cdr3_aa: CASSEASCLLVDNEKLFF
cdr3_nt: TGTGCCAGCAGTGAAGCTTCGTGTCTCCTAGTCGACAATGAAAAACTGTTTTTT

v_call: TRBV25-1
cdr3_length: 12
j_call: TRBJ1-1
d_call: -
cdr3_aa: CASSGWQGEAFF
cdr3_nt: TGTGCCAGCAGTGGATGGCAGGGTGAAGCTTTCTTT

v_call: TRBV18
cdr3_length: 13
j_call: TRBJ1-2
d_call: -
cdr3_aa: CASSPGSDYGYTF
cdr3_nt: TGTGCCAGCTCACCAGGCAGCGACTATGGCTACACCTTC

v_call: TRBV4-1
cdr3_length: 15
j_call: TRBJ2-7
d_call: -
cdr3_aa: CASSQVGGNGAEQYF
cdr3_nt: TGCGCCAGCAGCCAAGTGGGCGGAAATGGGGCCGAGCAGTACTTC

v_call: TRBV5-4
cdr3_length: 14
j_call: TRBJ1-5
d_call: -
cdr3_aa: CASSLINSNQPQHF
cdr3_nt: TGTGCCAGCAGCTTGATTAATAGCAATCAGCCCCAGCATTTT

v_call: TRBV4-1
cdr3_length: 16
j_call: TRBJ2-3
d_call: TRBD2
cdr3_aa: CASSPPSGTSTDTQYF
cdr3_nt: TGCGCCAGCAGCCCTCCGAGCGGGACCAGCACAGATACGCAGTATTTT

v_call: TRBV9
cdr3_length: 15
j_call: TRBJ2-3
d_call: TRBD1
cdr3_aa: CASSLDRGKADTQYF
cdr3_nt: TGTGCCAGCAGCTTAGACAGGGGTAAGGCAGATACGCAGTATTTT

v_call: TRBV7-9
cdr3_length: 14
j_call: TRBJ2-5
d_call: -
cdr3_aa: CASSLRSSSETQYF
cdr3_nt: TGTGCCAGCAGCCTTAGGTCTAGCTCGGAGACCCAGTACTTC

v_call: TRBV6-1
cdr3_length: 14
j_call: TRBJ2-1
d_call: -
cdr3_aa: CASSEDSSDNEQFF
cdr3_nt: TGTGCCAGCAGTGAGGACAGTTCCGACAATGAGCAGTTCTTC

v_call: TRBV13
cdr3_length: 16
j_call: TRBJ2-2
d_call: TRBD2
cdr3_aa: CATGKWRESNTGELFF
cdr3_nt: TGTGCCACCGGTAAATGGCGGGAGTCTAACACCGGGGAGCTGTTTTTT

v_call: TRBV6-1
cdr3_length: 15
j_call: TRBJ2-5
d_call: TRBD1
cdr3_aa: CASSESGGAEETQYF
cdr3_nt: TGTGCCAGCAGTGAATCAGGGGGCGCGGAAGAGACCCAGTACTTC